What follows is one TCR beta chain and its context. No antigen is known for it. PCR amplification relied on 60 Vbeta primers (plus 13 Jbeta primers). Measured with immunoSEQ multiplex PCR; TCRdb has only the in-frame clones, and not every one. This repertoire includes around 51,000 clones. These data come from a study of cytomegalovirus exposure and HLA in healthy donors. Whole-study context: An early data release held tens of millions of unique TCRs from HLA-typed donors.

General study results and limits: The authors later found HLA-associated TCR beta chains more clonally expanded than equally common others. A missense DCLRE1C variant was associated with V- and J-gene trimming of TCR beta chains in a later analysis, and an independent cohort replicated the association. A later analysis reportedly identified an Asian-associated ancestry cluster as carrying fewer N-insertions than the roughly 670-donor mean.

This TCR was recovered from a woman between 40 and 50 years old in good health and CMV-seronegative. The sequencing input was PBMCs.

For the CDR3, the DNA is TGTGCCAGCAGCCCTGGCGGTAGCTCCTACAATGAGCAGTTCTTC. Translating it yields CASSPGGSSYNEQFF. This chain uses TRBV9 with TRBJ2-1; no clear D gene. The CDR3 loop spans 15 amino acids. V lost 4 bases to trimming and J lost 0 bases, with 11 bases between them. Per germline, CDR1 SGDLS and CDR2 YYNGEE. Complete variable domain (other parts from reference TRBV9 and TRBJ2-1): DSGVTQTPKHLITATGQRVTLRCSPRSGDLSVYWYQQSLDQGLQFLIQYYNGEERAKGNILERFSAQQFPDLHSELNLSSLELGDSALYFCASSPGGSSYNEQFFGPGTRLTVL.